This is a list of T cell receptor beta chains from one sample in a study of PD-1 blockade in mismatch repair-deficient tumors. Some clones are missing from TCRdb's copy, which holds only in-frame ones; the method was immunoSEQ multiplex PCR. The sample has about 66,000 clones, approximately 80% seen once. Sequences were derived from peripheral blood, sampled 2 weeks after starting pembrolizumab. The receptor set was obtained from an adult with mismatch repair-deficient cancer. Each CDR3 is given with its conserved first and last residue. D genes are given only for firm matches. Only part of the rows carry a size: once, few, many, or a class if the clone is expanded.

>TRBJ1-2|-|-|TRBV27
CASSRGTDYGYTF
TGTGCCAGCAGCCGCGGGACGGACTATGGCTACACCTTC
>TRBJ1-2|-|few|TRBV27
CASSLGGAYGYTF
TGTGCCAGCAGTTTGGGGGGCGCCTATGGCTACACCTTC
>TRBJ2-3|-|-|TRBV18
CASSPGGPYIDTQYF
TGTGCCAGCTCACCAGGGGGACCTTACATAGATACGCAGTATTTT
>TRBJ2-5|TRBD1|once|TRBV5-4
CASSFGQGQETQYF
TGTGCCAGCAGCTTCGGACAGGGCCAAGAGACCCAGTACTTC
>TRBJ1-5|-|few|TRBV6-1
CASSVGLGYGNQPQHF
TGTGCCAGCAGTGTCGGGCTTGGGTATGGCAATCAGCCCCAGCATTTT
>TRBJ2-7|-|once|TRBV28
CASRRDPGREQYF
TGTGCCAGCAGGCGGGACCCAGGCAGGGAGCAGTACTTC
>TRBJ2-1|TRBD2|-|TRBV6-4
CASSETSGTSLFF
TGTGCCAGCAGTGAGACTAGCGGGACGTCCCTATTCTTC
>TRBJ1-1|-|-|TRBV5-1
CASSLEGDREAFF
TGCGCCAGCAGCTTGGAGGGAGACAGGGAAGCTTTCTTT
>TRBJ2-2|TRBD1|-|TRBV4-1
CASSQLKPGQGATGELFF
TGCGCCAGCAGCCAACTAAAACCGGGACAGGGGGCCACCGGGGAGCTGTTTTTT
>TRBJ2-3|TRBD2|-|TRBV27
CASTASGRASTDTQYF
TGTGCCAGCACCGCTAGCGGGAGAGCTAGCACAGATACGCAGTATTTT
>TRBJ2-5|-|-|TRBV7-7
CASSRDIGETQYF
TGTGCTAGCAGCCGGGACATTGGAGAGACCCAGTACTTC
>TRBJ2-5|TRBD2|-|TRBV19
CASSILAAQETQYF
TGTGCCAGTAGTATACTAGCGGCCCAAGAGACCCAGTACTTC
>TRBJ1-2|-|-|TRBV10-3
CAISEGHPYGYTF
TGTGCCATCAGTGAAGGACATCCATATGGCTACACCTTC
>TRBJ2-1|TRBD1|-|TRBV12-5
CASGWGPGQGAGDEQFF
TGTGCTAGTGGTTGGGGACCGGGACAGGGGGCGGGGGATGAGCAGTTCTTC
>TRBJ2-5|TRBD2|-|TRBV12-5
CASGLGLAGGYQETQYF
TGTGCTAGTGGTCTAGGACTAGCGGGAGGATACCAAGAGACCCAGTACTTC
>TRBJ2-5|TRBD1|once|TRBV19
CASSTPRGTGLETQYF
TGTGCCAGTAGTACCCCCCGTGGGACAGGGTTAGAGACCCAGTACTTC
>TRBJ1-1|-|few|TRBV29-1
CSASGGGAFF
TGCAGCGCCTCGGGGGGGGGAGCTTTCTTT
>TRBJ2-2|-|-|TRBV30
CAWSVRQLNTGELFF
TGTGCCTGGAGTGTACGGCAGCTGAACACCGGGGAGCTGTTTTTT
>TRBJ2-5|-|-|TRBV6-1
CASSDWGQETQYF
TGTGCCAGCAGTGACTGGGGTCAAGAGACCCAGTACTTC
>TRBJ2-3|TRBD1|-|TRBV6-1
CASNRGLTDTQYF
TGTGCCAGCAACAGGGGCCTCACAGATACGCAGTATTTT
>TRBJ2-1|TRBD2|-|TRBV7-3
CASSLNSAGDSNEQFF
TGTGCCAGCAGCTTAAACTCAGCGGGAGACTCCAATGAGCAGTTCTTC
>TRBJ2-1|TRBD2|-|TRBV4-2
CASSQGTSGRGDEQFF
TGTGCCAGCAGCCAGGGGACTAGCGGGAGGGGGGATGAGCAGTTCTTC
>TRBJ1-1|TRBD1|-|TRBV4-1
CASSQDSTGGLVEAFF
TGCGCCAGCAGCCAAGATTCGACAGGGGGCTTAGTTGAAGCTTTCTTT
>TRBJ2-5|-|-|TRBV30
CAWSGVKETQYF
TGTGCCTGGAGTGGGGTAAAAGAGACCCAGTACTTC
>TRBJ1-4|-|-|TRBV10-3
CARRPSRPNEKLFF
TGTGCCAGGAGGCCTAGCAGACCTAATGAAAAACTGTTTTTT
>TRBJ2-7|-|-|TRBV5-4
CASRLDFYEQYF
TGTGCCAGCAGGTTGGATTTCTACGAGCAGTACTTC
>TRBJ2-3|-|-|TRBV19
CASKGGPDTQYF
TGTGCCAGTAAGGGGGGGCCAGATACGCAGTATTTT
>TRBJ1-3|-|-|TRBV30
CAWSGETSGNTIYF
TGTGCCTGGAGTGGGGAAACCTCTGGAAACACCATATATTTT
>TRBJ2-7|-|-|TRBV7-3
CASSLEGGSKQYF
TGTGCCAGCAGTCTTGAAGGGGGGTCGAAGCAGTACTTC
>TRBJ2-5|TRBD2|-|TRBV10-3
CAIPRAGGEETQYF
TGTGCCATCCCGCGTGCGGGAGGGGAAGAGACCCAGTACTTC
>TRBJ2-7|-|-|TRBV6-5
CASSAGTSYEQYF
TGTGCCAGCAGTGCCGGGACTTCCTACGAGCAGTACTTC